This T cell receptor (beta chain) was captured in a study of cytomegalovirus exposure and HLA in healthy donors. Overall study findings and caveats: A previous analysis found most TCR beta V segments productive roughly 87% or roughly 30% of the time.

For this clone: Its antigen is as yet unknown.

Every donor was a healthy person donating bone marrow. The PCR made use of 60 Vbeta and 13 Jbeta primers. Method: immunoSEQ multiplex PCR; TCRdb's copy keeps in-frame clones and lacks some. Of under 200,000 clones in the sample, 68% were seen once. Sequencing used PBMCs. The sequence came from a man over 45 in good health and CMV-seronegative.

The CDR3 DNA reads TGTGCCAGCAGCTCCCCCCGTGAGACCCAGTACTTC. It encodes CASSSPRETQYF. The rearrangement uses TRBV7-2 and TRBJ2-5; D is unclear. Germline V gene sequence: CDR1 SGHTA, CDR2 FQGNSA. This CDR3 is 12 amino acids long. V lost 4 bases to trimming and J lost 5 bases, with 8 bases between them.